This entry features one T cell receptor beta chain sequence. The sample comes from a study of blood T cell repertoires in COVID-19. Study background: Some COVID-19 samples were acute and others convalescent; all came from the United States, Italy and Spain.

Authors' processing steps: Amplification from reference gene primers served as the basis for estimated nucleated cell counts. TCRdb keeps only in-frame clones here, not all; method: immunoSEQ multiplex PCR. From that table come the V and J calls and clone size; the DNA was used to work out D and trimming. This table holds 300,000 to 350,000 clones, around 85% found once. Enrolled through a virtual design, the participants were between 18 and 89 years of age and came from fewer than 30 US areas. Germline V gene sequence: CDR1 SGDLS, CDR2 YYNGEE. The V segment lost 3 bases and the J segment 5 bases; nucleotides outside the gene matches: 5. CDR3 size: 14 residues.

The receptor's source is a man younger than 45 who had recovered from COVID-19. This sequence joins TRBV9 and TRBJ2-5; 9 nucleotides align to TRBD2. Sequences were obtained from PBMCs or T cells enriched from blood (not recorded which). The CDR3: CASSGGLAWETQYF. CDR3 nucleotides: TGTGCCAGCAGCGGGGGACTAGCCTGGGAGACCCAGTACTTC.